This T cell receptor beta chain comes out of a study of cytomegalovirus exposure and HLA in healthy donors. PCR amplification relied on 60 Vbeta primers (plus 13 Jbeta primers). Generated by immunoSEQ multiplex PCR, the TCRdb table keeps only in-frame clones and is missing some. The sample yields 200,000 or so clones, about 82% seen once. Findings and caveats of the study: CMV serostatus was the only recorded immune exposure for donors. The majority of TCR sequences were rare, yet some public TCRs appeared in many donors. An analysis that was carried out later associated about 17,000 TCR beta sequences with HLA alleles at 0.05 false discovery rate. Later examination showed HLA-associated TCR beta chains had greater clonal expansion than equally common others.

Of note for this clone: Its antigen is unidentified.

The CDR3 contains 14 residues. CDR1 and CDR2 from the germline V gene are SGHDT and YYEEEE. V lost 5 bases, J lost 6 bases, and 12 bases lay in between. The chain has TRBV5-6 and TRBJ1-6, with D perhaps TRBD1 (6 bases). This receptor was identified in a man aged 25-40 years in good health and CMV-seronegative. Sequenced sample: PBMCs. The CDR3 reads CASSLTGPNSPLHF. CDR3 nucleotide sequence: TGTGCCAGCAGTCTCACAGGGCCTAATTCACCCCTCCACTTT.